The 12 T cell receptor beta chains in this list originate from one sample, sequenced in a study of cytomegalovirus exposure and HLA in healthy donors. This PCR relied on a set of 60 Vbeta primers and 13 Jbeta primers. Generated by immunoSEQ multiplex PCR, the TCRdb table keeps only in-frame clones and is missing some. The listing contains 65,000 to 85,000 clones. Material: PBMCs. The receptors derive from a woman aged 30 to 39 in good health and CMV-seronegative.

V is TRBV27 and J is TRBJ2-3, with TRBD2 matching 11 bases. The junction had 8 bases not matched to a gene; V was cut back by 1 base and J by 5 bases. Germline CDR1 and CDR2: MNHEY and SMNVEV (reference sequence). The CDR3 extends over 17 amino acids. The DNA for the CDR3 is TGTGCCAGCAGTTTATTTTTAGCGGGGGGGCAGGAAGATACGCAGTATTTT. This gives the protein CASSLFLAGGQEDTQYF.

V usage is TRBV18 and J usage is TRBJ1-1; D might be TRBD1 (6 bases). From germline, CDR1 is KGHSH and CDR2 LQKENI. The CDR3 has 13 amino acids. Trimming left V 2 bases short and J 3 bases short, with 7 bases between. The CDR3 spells CASSPSGDTEAFF. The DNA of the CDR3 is TGTGCCAGCTCACCATCAGGGGACACTGAAGCTTTCTTT.

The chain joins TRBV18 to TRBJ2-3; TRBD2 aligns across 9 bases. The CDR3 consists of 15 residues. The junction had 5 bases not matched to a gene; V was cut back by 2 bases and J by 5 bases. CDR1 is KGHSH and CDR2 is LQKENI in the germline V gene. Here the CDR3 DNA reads TGTGCCAGCTCACCAGCGGGAGGGCCAGGAGATACGCAGTATTTT. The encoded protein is CASSPAGGPGDTQYF.

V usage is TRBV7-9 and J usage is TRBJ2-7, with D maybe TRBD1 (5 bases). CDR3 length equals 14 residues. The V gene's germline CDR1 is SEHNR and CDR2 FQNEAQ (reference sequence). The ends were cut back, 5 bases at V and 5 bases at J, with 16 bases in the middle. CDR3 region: CASSLGARADEQYF. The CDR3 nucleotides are TGTGCCAGCAGCCTAGGGGCCAGGGCAGACGAGCAGTACTTC.

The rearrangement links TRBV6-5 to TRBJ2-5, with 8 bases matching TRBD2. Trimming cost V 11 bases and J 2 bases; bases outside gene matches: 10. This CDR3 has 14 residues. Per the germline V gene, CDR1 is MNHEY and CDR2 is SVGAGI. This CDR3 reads CACAVAGGQETQYF. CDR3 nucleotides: TGTGCCTGCGCAGTGGCGGGGGGACAAGAGACCCAGTACTTC.

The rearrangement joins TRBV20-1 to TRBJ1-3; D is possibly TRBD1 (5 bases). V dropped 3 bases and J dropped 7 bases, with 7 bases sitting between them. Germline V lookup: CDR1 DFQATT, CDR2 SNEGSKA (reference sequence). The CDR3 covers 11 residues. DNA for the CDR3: TGCAGTGCTAGTTGGGGCAACACCATATATTTT. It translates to CSASWGNTIYF.

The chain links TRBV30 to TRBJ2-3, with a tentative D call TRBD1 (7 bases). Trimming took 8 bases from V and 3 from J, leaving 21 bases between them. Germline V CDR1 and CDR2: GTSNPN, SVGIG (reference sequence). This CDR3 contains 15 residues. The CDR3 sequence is CAGYSEGALTDTQYF. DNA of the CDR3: TGTGCCGGATATTCGGAGGGGGCCTTGACAGATACGCAGTATTTT. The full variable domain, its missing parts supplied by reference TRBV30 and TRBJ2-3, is SQTIHQWPATLVQPVGSPLSLECTVEGTSNPNLYWYRQAAGRGLQLLFYSVGIGQISSEVPQNLSASRPQDRQFILSSKKLLLSDSGFYLCAGYSEGALTDTQYFGPGTRLTVL.

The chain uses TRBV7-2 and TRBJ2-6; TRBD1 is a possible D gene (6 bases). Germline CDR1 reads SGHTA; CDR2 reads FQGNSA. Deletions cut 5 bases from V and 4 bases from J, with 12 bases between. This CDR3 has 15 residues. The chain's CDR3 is CASSPRGRGANVLTF. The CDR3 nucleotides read TGTGCCAGCAGCCCCAGGGGTAGGGGGGCCAACGTCCTGACTTTC.

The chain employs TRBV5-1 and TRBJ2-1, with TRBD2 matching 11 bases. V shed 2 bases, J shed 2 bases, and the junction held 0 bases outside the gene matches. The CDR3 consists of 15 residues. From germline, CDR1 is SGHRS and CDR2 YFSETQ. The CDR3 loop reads CASSLLAGAYNEQFF. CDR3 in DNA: TGCGCCAGCAGCTTACTAGCGGGAGCCTACAATGAGCAGTTCTTC.

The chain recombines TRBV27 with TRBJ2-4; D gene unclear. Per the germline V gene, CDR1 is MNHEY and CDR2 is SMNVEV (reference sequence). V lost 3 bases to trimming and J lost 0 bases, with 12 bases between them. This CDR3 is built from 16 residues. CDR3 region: CASSFMGLLAKNIQYF. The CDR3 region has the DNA TGTGCCAGCAGTTTTATGGGCCTACTAGCCAAAAACATTCAGTACTTC.

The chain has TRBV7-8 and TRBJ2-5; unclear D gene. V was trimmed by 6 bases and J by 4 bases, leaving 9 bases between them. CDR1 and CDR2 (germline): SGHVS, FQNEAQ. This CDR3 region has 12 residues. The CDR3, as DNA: TGTGCCAGCAGTCACTCAGGAGAGACCCAGTACTTC. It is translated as CASSHSGETQYF. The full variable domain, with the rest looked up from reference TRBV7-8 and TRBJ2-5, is GAGVSQSPRYKVAKRGQDVALRCDPISGHVSLFWYQQALGQGPEFLTYFQNEAQLDKSGLPSDRFFAERPEGSVSTLKIQRTQQEDSAVYLCASSHSGETQYFGPGTRLLVL.

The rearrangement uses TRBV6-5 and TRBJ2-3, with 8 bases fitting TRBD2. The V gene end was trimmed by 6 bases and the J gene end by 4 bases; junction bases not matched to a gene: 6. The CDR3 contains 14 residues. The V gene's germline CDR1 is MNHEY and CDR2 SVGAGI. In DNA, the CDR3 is TGTGCCAGCAGCCGGGGACTAGTCCCAGATACGCAGTATTTT. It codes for CASSRGLVPDTQYF.